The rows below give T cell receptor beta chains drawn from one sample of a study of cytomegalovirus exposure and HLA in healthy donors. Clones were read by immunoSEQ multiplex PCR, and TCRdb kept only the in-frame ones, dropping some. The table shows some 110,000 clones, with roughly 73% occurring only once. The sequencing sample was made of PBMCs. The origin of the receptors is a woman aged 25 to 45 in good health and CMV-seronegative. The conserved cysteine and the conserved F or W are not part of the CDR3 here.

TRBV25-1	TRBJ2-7	ASSGYSGLSYEQY
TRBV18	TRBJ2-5	ASSPPAGKETQY
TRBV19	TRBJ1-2	ASREREVHGYT
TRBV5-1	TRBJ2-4	ASSPHASGAQNIQY
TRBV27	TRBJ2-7	ASSATPSYEQY
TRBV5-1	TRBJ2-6	ASSPLAGESGANVLT
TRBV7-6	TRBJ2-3	ASSLLGGVASTDTQY
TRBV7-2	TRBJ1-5	ASSPDTDQPQH
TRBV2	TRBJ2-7	ASRLLAESYEQY
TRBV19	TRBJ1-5	ASRGEDRAWGSQH
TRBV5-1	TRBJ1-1	ASSPDREVAEAF
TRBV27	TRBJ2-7	ASSLSGASSYEQY
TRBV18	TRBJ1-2	ASSAGVRDGYT
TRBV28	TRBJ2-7	ASSFRVYEQY
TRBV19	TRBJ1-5	ASSMSGGDQPQH
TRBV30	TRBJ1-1	ACLQGGPEAF
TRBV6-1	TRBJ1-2	ASSPRSTGGGYT
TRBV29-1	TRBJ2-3	SVERGSTDTQY
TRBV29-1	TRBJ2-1	SVEDGGSSYNEQF
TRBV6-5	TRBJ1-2	ASSYSNRDGYT
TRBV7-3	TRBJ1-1	ASSTPGSTEAF
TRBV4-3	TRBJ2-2	ASSQDTGTSGTGELF
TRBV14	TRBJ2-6	ASSQGSQGRTGANVLT
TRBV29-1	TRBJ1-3	SIQDSGNTIY
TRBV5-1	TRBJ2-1	ASSASGGYNEQF
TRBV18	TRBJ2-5	ASSLQGEETQY
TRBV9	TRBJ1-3	ASSARDTVTSLENTIY
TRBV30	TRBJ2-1	AQDSVNNEQF
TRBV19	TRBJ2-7	ASSYGQGAHEQY
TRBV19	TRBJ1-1	ASSIADRAEAF
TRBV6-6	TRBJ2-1	ASSYPDRVRMPEQF
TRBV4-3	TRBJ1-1	ASSQDTYNTEAF
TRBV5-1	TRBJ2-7	ASSFWPQGESQPVTYEQY
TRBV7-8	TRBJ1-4	ASSLALVRSEKLF
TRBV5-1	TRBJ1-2	ASSLVLGDYGYT
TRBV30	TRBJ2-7	AWSGDRSYEQY
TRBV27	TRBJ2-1	ASTIAGGRSMNHNEQF
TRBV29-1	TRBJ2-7	SAWSGTGLFGEQY
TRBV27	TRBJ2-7	ASRPNPYEQY
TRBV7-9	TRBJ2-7	ASSSGTTEQY
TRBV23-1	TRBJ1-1	ASSQRKDRFITEAF
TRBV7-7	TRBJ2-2	ASSLEAGGTGELF
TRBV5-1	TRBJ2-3	ASSLGPGTDTQY
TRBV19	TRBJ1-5	ASTSGTGINQPQH
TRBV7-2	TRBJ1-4	ASSLVRGVEKLF
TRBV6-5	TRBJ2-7	ASTKQGDYEQY
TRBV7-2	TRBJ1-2	ASSGARGHPESGYT
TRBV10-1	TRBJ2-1	ASSAGTGWDNEQF
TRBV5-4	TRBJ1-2	ASSLEGGLNYGYT
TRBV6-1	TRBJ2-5	ASSSGGEETQY
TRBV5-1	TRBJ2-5	ASSLGSGIQETQY
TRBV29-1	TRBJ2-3	SVEVGGEDTDTQY
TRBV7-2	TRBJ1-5	ASSLVGGGGIGSNQPQH
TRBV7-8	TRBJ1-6	ASSLQQNSPLH